Listed here are 9 T cell receptor beta chains from one sample, sequenced in a study of cytomegalovirus exposure and HLA in healthy donors. PCR amplification relied on 60 Vbeta primers (plus 13 Jbeta primers). Assay: immunoSEQ multiplex PCR; the TCRdb copy retains only in-frame clones and omits some. The sample has about 140,000 clones, over 55% seen once. Sequenced: PBMCs. The receptor set was obtained from a man aged 35 to 55 in good health and CMV-seronegative.

The chain links TRBV9 to TRBJ2-7, with 10 nucleotides matching TRBD2. The germline CDR1 and CDR2 sequences are SGDLS and YYNGEE. The trim removed 4 bases at V and 7 bases at J, leaving 8 bases unmatched. The CDR3 has 14 residues. The CDR3 sequence is CASSRSGRGGEQYF. DNA for the CDR3: TGTGCCAGCAGCCGAAGCGGGAGGGGAGGGGAGCAGTACTTC.

This chain links TRBV7-9 with TRBJ2-6; D is perhaps TRBD2 (6 bases). The CDR3 has 18 residues. CDR1 SEHNR and CDR2 FQNEAQ come from the germline V gene (reference sequence). V shed 4 bases and J shed 1 base, with 17 bases lying between them. CDR3 amino acids: CASSSGTAPASGANVLTF. For the CDR3, the DNA is TGTGCCAGCAGCTCCGGGACTGCCCCCGCGTCTGGGGCCAACGTCCTGACTTTC.

This clone occurred a few times. The junction shows a germline mismatch at one end, possibly a read error. This chain uses TRBV6-1 with TRBJ1-5; weak D call: TRBD1 (6 bases). The germline V gene encodes CDR1 MNHNS and CDR2 SASEGT. The CDR3 length is 13 residues. The CDR3 here is CASSEFWGQPQNF. CDR3 bases: TGTGCCAGCAGTGAGTTCTGGGGGCAGCCCCAGAATTTT.

The chain has TRBV10-3 and TRBJ1-1, with TRBD1 matching 7 bases. The CDR3 has 12 amino acids. Germline V gives CDR1 ENHRY, CDR2 SYGVKD. The trim removed 7 bases at V and 4 bases at J, leaving 3 bases unmatched. CDR3 region: CAINAGGTEAFF. The CDR3 DNA sequence: TGTGCCATCAATGCAGGGGGCACTGAAGCTTTCTTT.

The J gene is TRBJ2-3, the V gene TRBV30; a possible D gene is TRBD2 (5 bases). V was shortened by 4 bases and J by 8 bases, with 13 bases between the two germline ends. The CDR3 is 12 residues long. Germline loops: CDR1 GTSNPN, CDR2 SVGIG (reference sequence). The CDR3 here is CAWTSSRGTQYF. CDR3 nucleotides: TGTGCCTGGACCTCAAGCCGGGGTACGCAGTATTTT.

CDR3 sequence: CASSESGRGSGQYF. For the CDR3, the DNA is TGTGCCAGCAGTGAAAGTGGCAGGGGAAGCGGCCAGTACTTC. V gene TRBV2 combines with J gene TRBJ2-5, with D possibly being TRBD1 (6 bases). This CDR3 spans 14 amino acids. Germline values: CDR1 SNHLY, CDR2 FYNNEI. The ends were cut back, 2 bases at V and 10 bases at J, with 17 bases in the middle.

This clone occurred once. A read error may produce the germline difference seen at one junction end. The rearrangement joins TRBV6-1 to TRBJ1-5; no clear D gene. The CDR3 contains 14 residues. Per germline, CDR1 MNHNS and CDR2 SASEGT. The CDR3 nucleotides are TGTGCCAGCCTCATCGGGATCGGCAATCAGCCCCAGAATTTT. It translates to CASLIGIGNQPQNF.

The gene calls are TRBV18 and TRBJ1-2, with a weak D call TRBD1 (5 bases). V was shortened by 3 bases and J by 5 bases, with 13 bases between the two germline ends. CDR3 length: 14 amino acids. CDR1 and CDR2 from the germline V gene are KGHSH and LQKENI. The CDR3 DNA follows: TGTGCCAGCTCACCGCCAGGGTGGGCATATGGCTACACCTTC. Protein: CASSPPGWAYGYTF.

A single count supports this clone. The rearrangement joins TRBV19 to TRBJ1-1, with D maybe TRBD1 (5 bases). This CDR3 has 14 amino acids. V lost 3 bases, J lost 3 bases, and 11 bases lay in between. Germline lookup yields CDR1 LNHDA and CDR2 SQIVND (reference sequence). CDR3 in DNA: TGTGCCAGTAGTATCAGGGAGGTGTACACTGAAGCTTTCTTT. Its translation: CASSIREVYTEAFF.